The 24 T cell receptor beta chains given below trace back to one sample, sequenced in a study of blood T cells in healthy people across ages. Primers used in a second PCR of roughly 6 to 11 cycles were a sample-barcoded 5' primer and a J-beta primer mix. TCRdb fed the 5' RACE reads into MiXCR, producing one record per CDR3 protein. The sample yields around 580,000 distinct CDR3 sequences, less than 60% seen once. The specimen sequenced was blood. These receptors all stem from a man aged 80 or over in good health.

The genes are TRBV12-5 and TRBJ1-5, with D perhaps matching TRBD1 (5 bases). This CDR3 has 16 amino acids. V shed 7 bases and J shed 6 bases, with 22 bases lying between them. Germline V gene lookup returns CDR1 LGHNT and CDR2 FRNRAP. The CDR3 DNA follows: TGTGCTAGTGATGGGGGGGGAGGGCCCCCGGGTCAGCCCCAGCATTTT. Protein sequence: CASDGGGGPPGQPQHF. Filled out from reference TRBV12-5 and TRBJ1-5, the complete variable domain reads DARVTQTPRHKVTEMGQEVTMRCQPILGHNTVFWYRQTMMQGLELLAYFRNRAPLDDSGMPKDRFSAEMPDATLATLKIQPSEPRDSAVYFCASDGGGGPPGQPQHFGDGTRLSIL.

This clonotype was observed at least ten times. This sequence joins TRBV6-6 and TRBJ1-4; 7 nucleotides agree with TRBD1. The CDR3 spans 15 residues. V trimming: 6 bases; J trimming: 3 bases; junction bases outside the gene matches: 7. Germline CDR1 and CDR2: MNHNY and SVGAGI (reference sequence). CDR3 protein: CASSQTGTANEKLFF. The CDR3 DNA is TGTGCCAGCAGCCAGACCGGGACAGCTAATGAAAAACTGTTTTTT.

This chain connects TRBV7-2 to TRBJ1-2; 10 bases fit TRBD1. The CDR3 sequence is 15 residues long. V was clipped by 5 bases and J by 7 bases; unmatched bases: 10. CDR1 is SGHTA and CDR2 is FQGNSA in the germline V gene. The CDR3 bases are TGTGCCAGCAGCCGGACCGGACAGGGGGTTGGTGGCTACACCTTC. Translation gives CASSRTGQGVGGYTF.

This clonotype was counted a few times. This rearrangement joins TRBV4-2 to TRBJ1-1, with D perhaps matching TRBD1 (5 bases). The V gene lost 1 base and the J gene lost 7 bases, with 16 bases spanning the gap. The germline V gene encodes CDR1 LGHNA and CDR2 YNFKEQ. The CDR3 extends over 15 amino acids. This chain's CDR3 is CASSQGGRGDREAFF. CDR3 in DNA: TGTGCCAGCAGCCAAGGCGGGCGGGGGGATCGTGAAGCTTTCTTT.

A few counts support this clonotype. This chain links TRBV9 with TRBJ2-5; TRBD1 aligns across 8 bases. This CDR3 is 16 amino acids long. After removal of 3 bases from V and 1 base from J, the junction contained 8 bases not matched to a gene. The V gene's germline CDR1 is SGDLS and CDR2 YYNGEE. The CDR3 loop reads CASSESGGLGQETQYF. The CDR3 nucleotides read TGTGCCAGCAGCGAATCAGGGGGCTTAGGCCAAGAGACCCAGTACTTC.

This clonotype was picked up many times. This rearrangement joins TRBV6-6 to TRBJ1-1; TRBD1 aligns across 8 bases. CDR3 length: 15 amino acids. Germline V gene lookup returns CDR1 MNHNY and CDR2 SVGAGI (reference sequence). Trimming took 2 bases from V and 3 from J; bases not matched to a gene: 5. The CDR3 sequence is CASSYPETGDTEAFF. The DNA for the CDR3 is TGTGCCAGCAGTTACCCGGAGACAGGGGACACTGAAGCTTTCTTT.

The chain recombines TRBV4-3 with TRBJ1-2; D might be TRBD1 (5 bases). The CDR3 is 16 amino acids. Germline CDR1 reads LGHNA; CDR2 reads YSLEER. Trimming took 1 base from V and 4 from J, leaving 16 bases between them. The CDR3, as DNA: TGCGCCAGCAGCCAAGTATTGGCAGGGACTACCTATGGCTACACCTTC. It specifies CASSQVLAGTTYGYTF.

This clonotype has only a few counts. This sequence joins TRBV7-2 and TRBJ2-3, with D unclear. CDR1 and CDR2 (germline): SGHTA, FQGNSA. This CDR3 is built from 13 residues. With 7 bases removed from V and 6 bases from J, the gap between germline ends came to 14 bases. CDR3 DNA: TGTGCCAGCACTTTCCCCCAGTGGGATACGCAGTATTTT. The encoded protein is CASTFPQWDTQYF.

The CDR3 bases are TGTGCCAGCAGCTCGCGGGGGCAGGGTCGTACCGGGGAGCTGTTTTTT. Protein sequence: CASSSRGQGRTGELFF. V and J are TRBV6-2 or TRBV6-3 and TRBJ2-2; D is possibly TRBD2 (7 bases). There are 16 residues in the CDR3. Germline V lookup: CDR1 MNHEY, CDR2 SVGEGT. Trimming took 6 bases from V and 5 from J, leaving 19 bases between them.

This sequence joins TRBV21-1 and TRBJ2-1; the table's D call, TRBD1, was not checked against the DNA. TRBV21-1 is flagged as a pseudogene. This CDR3 is 16 amino acids long. CDR3 sequence (DNA): TGTGCCAGCAGCAAATTGGGGACGGATTCCTACAATGAGCAGTTCTTC. Amino acid sequence: CASSKLGTDSYNEQFF.

This clonotype was detected a few times. CDR3 residues: CASRSEQGFGELFF. The CDR3 DNA reads TGTGCCAGCAGATCCGAACAGGGTTTCGGGGAGCTGTTTTTT. The chain has TRBV12-3 or TRBV12-4 and TRBJ2-2; a possible D gene is TRBD1 (6 bases). Trimming left V 6 bases short and J 7 bases short, with 15 bases between. The length of the CDR3 is 14 residues.

This clonotype has only one observation. The chain recombines TRBV11-2 with TRBJ2-2; D call uncertain. From germline, CDR1 is SGHAT and CDR2 FQNNGV. V lost 5 bases and J lost 7, with 8 bases in between. This CDR3 contains 12 residues. The CDR3 loop is CASSRLLGELFF. The CDR3 nucleotides read TGTGCCAGCAGCCGCCTACTCGGGGAGCTGTTTTTT.

This chain joins TRBV6-5 and TRBJ2-3; maybe TRBD1 (5 bases). The length of the CDR3 is 16 residues. The V and J ends lost 6 bases and 0 bases respectively, with 16 bases between them. CDR1 and CDR2 from the germline V gene are MNHEY and SVGAGI. CDR3 protein: CASSNTGSSSTDTQYF. The CDR3, as DNA: TGTGCCAGCAGCAACACAGGTTCATCTAGCACAGATACGCAGTATTTT.

The chain recombines TRBV28 with TRBJ1-3; a possible D gene is TRBD1 (6 bases). This CDR3 has 15 residues. Deletions cut 6 bases from V and 4 bases from J, with 16 bases between. Germline V gene data show CDR1 as MDHEN and CDR2 as SYDVKM. This CDR3 is CASRNHRVAGNTIYF. The CDR3 coding sequence is TGTGCCAGCAGAAATCACAGGGTGGCGGGAAACACCATATATTTT.

V is TRBV29-1 and J is TRBJ1-1; TRBD1 agrees at 7 bases. The CDR3 runs 16 residues. From germline, CDR1 is SQVTM and CDR2 ANQGSEA. With V trimmed by 5 bases and J by 1 base, 13 bases remained unmatched. The CDR3 is CSVHKNRQGRNTEAFF. CDR3 nucleotide sequence: TGCAGCGTTCACAAAAACCGACAGGGCCGGAACACTGAAGCTTTCTTT.

CDR3 in DNA: TGTGCCACCAGTGATCCGACTAGCGGGAGATACGATGAGCAGTTCTTC. Protein: CATSDPTSGRYDEQFF. The chain joins TRBV24-1 to TRBJ2-1, with TRBD2 matching over 12 bases. The CDR3 covers 16 residues. The V segment lost 3 bases and the J segment 8 bases; nucleotides outside the gene matches: 7. Germline CDR1 KGHDR, CDR2 SFDVKD.

The chain is built from TRBV20-1 and TRBJ2-1; D not certain. This CDR3 is built from 15 residues. Trimming removed 3 bases at V and 5 bases at J, with 17 bases between. CDR1 and CDR2 from the germline V gene are DFQATT and SNEGSKA (reference sequence). CDR3 amino acids: CSASTAARKNNEQFF. DNA of the CDR3: TGCAGTGCTAGTACGGCGGCCAGGAAGAACAATGAGCAGTTCTTC.

There are a few counts of this clonotype. The chain employs TRBV5-6 and TRBJ2-5; D ambiguous. The CDR3 extends over 13 amino acids. V was clipped by 0 bases and J by 4 bases, with 7 bases between them. CDR1 SGHDT and CDR2 YYEEEE come from the germline V gene. The CDR3 sequence is CASSLDVTETQYF. DNA of the CDR3: TGTGCCAGCAGCTTGGACGTAACAGAGACCCAGTACTTC.

This clonotype was counted between two and nine times. The CDR3 sequence is CASSQAAGGVVMNIQYF. The CDR3 bases are TGCGCCAGCAGCCAAGCCGCGGGCGGGGTCGTGATGAACATTCAGTACTTC. The chain is built from TRBV4-3 and TRBJ2-4, with a possible D match to TRBD2 (6 bases). Germline V CDR1 and CDR2: LGHNA, YSLEER. V shed 1 base and J shed 7 bases, with 20 bases lying between them. The CDR3 spans 17 residues.

This chain joins TRBV20-1 and TRBJ2-1; D is unresolved. From germline, CDR1 is DFQATT and CDR2 SNEGSKA (reference sequence). V lost 0 bases, J lost 5 bases, and 11 bases lay in between. The CDR3 consists of 14 residues. Here the CDR3 reads CSARESLAHNEQFF. The CDR3 nucleotides read TGCAGTGCTAGAGAGTCGCTCGCACACAATGAGCAGTTCTTC.

The V call is TRBV7-2, the J call TRBJ2-3; no definite D call. Per the germline V gene, CDR1 is SGHTA and CDR2 is FQGNSA. This CDR3 region has 15 residues. V gave up 1 base and J gave up 6 bases, with 14 bases separating them. The DNA for the CDR3 is TGTGCCAGCAGCTTAGTGGCAGACGTTCAGGATACGCAGTATTTT. Its protein is CASSLVADVQDTQYF.

This chain connects TRBV5-1 to TRBJ2-3; 8 nucleotides line up with TRBD2. This CDR3 has 16 residues. Germline V gene lookup returns CDR1 SGHRS and CDR2 YFSETQ. After removal of 0 bases from V and 0 bases from J, the junction contained 3 bases not matched to a gene. The CDR3 reads CASSLAGRVSTDTQYF. The CDR3 DNA is TGCGCCAGCAGCTTGGCCGGGAGGGTTAGCACAGATACGCAGTATTTT.

This chain uses TRBV5-1 with TRBJ2-5; TRBD2 matches at 9 bases. Germline V gives CDR1 SGHRS, CDR2 YFSETQ. The CDR3 extends over 17 amino acids. The J segment lost 1 base and the V segment lost 0 bases, leaving 7 bases of the junction unmatched. CDR3 coding DNA: TGCGCCAGCAGCTTGGCCCACGCTAGCGGGGCCCAAGAGACCCAGTACTTC. Protein sequence: CASSLAHASGAQETQYF.

This clonotype was counted between two and nine times. The chain is built from TRBV5-6 and TRBJ2-1; D not resolved. Looked up from germline, CDR1 is SGHDT and CDR2 is YYEEEE. Trimming removed 4 bases from V and 1 base from J, with 9 bases in between. This CDR3 contains 14 residues. The CDR3: CASSRKQSYNEQFF. CDR3 coding DNA: TGTGCCAGCAGCCGGAAGCAGTCCTACAATGAGCAGTTCTTC.